The T cell receptor beta chain under discussion was sequenced for a study of OX40 agonist ivuxolimab in advanced cancers. Sequenced by immunoSEQ multiplex PCR; TCRdb stores in-frame clones only, minus some. This table holds some 96,000 clones, about 79% found once. The V end was cut by 3 bases, the J end by 3 bases, with 11 bases between. CDR1 is ENHRY, CDR2 SYGVKD, per germline. The CDR3 is made up of 14 amino acids. The rearrangement links TRBV10-3 to TRBJ1-1; possible D gene TRBD1, 6 bases. This clonotype originated in an adult with an advanced solid tumor such as melanoma, head and neck, liver or kidney cancer. The sequencing here drew on CD4+ or CD8+ T cells sorted from blood, taken in a trial of the OX40 agonist ivuxolimab. The CDR3 sequence is CAISEQGKHTEAFF. CDR3 DNA: TGTGCCATCAGTGAACAGGGCAAACACACTGAAGCTTTCTTT.